The 27 T cell receptor beta chains reported below all come from one sample, sequenced in a study of blood T cell repertoires in COVID-19. Only in-frame clones appear in the TCRdb table, and some are missing; sequencing was by immunoSEQ multiplex PCR. The sample lists 100,000 to 150,000 clones; approximately 82% were seen once. Sample: peripheral blood. These receptors came from a man aged 60-69 years with acute or convalescent COVID-19.

The chain is built from TRBV3-1 (or the pseudogene TRBV3-2) and TRBJ2-4, with D perhaps matching TRBD2 (6 bases). This CDR3 is 15 amino acids long. Trimming stripped 8 bases from V and 2 bases from J, with 16 bases between. The germline CDR1 and CDR2 sequences are LGHDT and YNNKEL (reference sequence). The CDR3: CASGAGGMTKNIQYF. CDR3 sequence (DNA): TGTGCCAGCGGCGCGGGCGGGATGACCAAAAACATTCAGTACTTC.

The chain uses TRBV29-1 and TRBJ1-1; 7 bases map to TRBD1. Trimming cost V 7 bases and J 1 base; bases outside gene matches: 6. CDR3 length equals 13 residues. Germline V CDR1 and CDR2: SQVTM, ANQGSEA. CDR3 protein: CSARDSSNTEAFF. CDR3 bases: TGCAGCGCCCGGGACAGCTCGAACACTGAAGCTTTCTTT.

The table lists this clone with many counts. V is TRBV19 and J is TRBJ1-6, with D perhaps TRBD1 (5 bases). V dropped 5 bases and J dropped 10 bases, with 15 bases sitting between them. CDR1 and CDR2 from the germline V gene are LNHDA and SQIVND (reference sequence). This CDR3 is 14 amino acids long. CDR3 nucleotide sequence: TGTGCCAGTAGTCCGTCCGGGGGTGGGTCACCCCTCCACTTT. Translating gives CASSPSGGGSPLHF.

This clone was seen only once. The V gene is TRBV28, the J gene TRBJ1-1; perhaps TRBD1 as D (5 bases). CDR1 and CDR2 (germline): MDHEN, SYDVKM. This CDR3 contains 15 residues. Trimming stripped 4 bases from V and 0 bases from J, with 12 bases between. The CDR3 DNA follows: TGTGCCAGCAGTTATGGGGGGGGAATGAACACTGAAGCTTTCTTT. Translating gives CASSYGGGMNTEAFF.

The chain has TRBV19 and TRBJ1-1; 7 bases fit TRBD1. V lost 6 bases and J lost 3; bases outside the gene matches: 13. The germline CDR1 and CDR2 sequences are LNHDA and SQIVND (reference sequence). The CDR3 is made up of 16 amino acids. CDR3 coding DNA: TGTGCCAGTAGCCAACGAGGGACAGTTGATGACACTGAAGCTTTCTTT. Protein sequence: CASSQRGTVDDTEAFF.

This clone has ten or more counts. This CDR3 is CASSDSGDTGELFF. CDR3 nucleotide sequence: TGTGCCAGCAGTGACTCAGGGGACACCGGGGAGCTGTTTTTT. The chain recombines TRBV6-4 with TRBJ2-2, with D perhaps TRBD1 (5 bases). V lost 0 bases, J lost 3 bases, and 5 bases lay in between. The CDR3 runs 14 residues. Germline-derived CDR1 and CDR2 are MRHNA and SNTAGT.

The chain couples TRBV19 to TRBJ1-6; TRBD1 might be the D (5 bases). V was shortened by 4 bases and J by 10 bases, with 8 bases between the two germline ends. CDR3 size: 12 residues. In germline, CDR1 is LNHDA, CDR2 SQIVND (reference sequence). The CDR3 DNA reads as TGTGCCAGTAGTACAGGGCGATCACCCCTCCACTTT. Translating it yields CASSTGRSPLHF.

The chain carries TRBV18 and TRBJ2-1, with TRBD1 matching 10 bases. Losses at the gene ends were 6 bases for V and 4 bases for J; bases not matched to a gene: 6. CDR3 length: 15 amino acids. Germline lookup yields CDR1 KGHSH and CDR2 LQKENI. CDR3 protein: CASSLGDRGYNEQFF. CDR3 sequence (DNA): TGTGCCAGCTCCCTAGGGGACAGGGGATACAATGAGCAGTTCTTC.

This clone was seen just once. The chain recombines TRBV28 with TRBJ1-3, with 9 bases fitting TRBD1. CDR3 length equals 16 residues. J was trimmed by 0 bases and V by 4 bases; bases with no gene match: 4. Germline CDR1 MDHEN, CDR2 SYDVKM. CDR3 loop: CASSSPGQGSGNTIYF. The CDR3 nucleotides read TGTGCCAGCAGTTCCCCGGGACAGGGCTCTGGAAACACCATATATTTT.

This chain uses TRBV27 with TRBJ2-5, with a weak D call TRBD1 (5 bases). V lost 1 base, J lost 2 bases, and 17 bases lay in between. The CDR3 spans 17 residues. CDR1 MNHEY and CDR2 SMNVEV come from the germline V gene (reference sequence). CDR3 DNA: TGTGCCAGCAGTTTATTATCCAGGGAAGGACGGCAAGAGACCCAGTACTTC. Its protein product is CASSLLSREGRQETQYF.

The chain has TRBV5-1 and TRBJ2-2; TRBD1 matches at 8 bases. Trimming cost V 3 bases and J 3 bases; bases outside gene matches: 7. CDR3 length: 16 amino acids. CDR1 is SGHRS, CDR2 YFSETQ, per germline. Here the CDR3 DNA reads TGCGCCAGCAGCTCGCAGGGGGCATCGGACACCGGGGAGCTGTTTTTT. Encoded protein: CASSSQGASDTGELFF.

The chain employs TRBV27 and TRBJ1-4; D may be TRBD1 (5 bases). The germline V and J ends were trimmed by 0 bases and 7 bases, with 6 bases remaining between them. Germline lookup yields CDR1 MNHEY and CDR2 SMNVEV (reference sequence). The CDR3 is 13 amino acids. The CDR3 DNA follows: TGTGCCAGCAGTTTATCAGGGGCTGAAAAACTGTTTTTT. Translated, it gives CASSLSGAEKLFF.

The chain joins TRBV30 to TRBJ2-5, with 10 bases lining up with TRBD2. Germline V lookup: CDR1 GTSNPN, CDR2 SVGIG (reference sequence). The CDR3 covers 18 residues. Germline trimming cut 1 base from V and 3 bases from J; bases unmatched to any gene: 14. The CDR3 DNA reads as TGTGCCTGGAGTGAGTCTGTAAGGCTAGCGGGAGAGGAAGAGACCCAGTACTTC. Amino acid sequence: CAWSESVRLAGEEETQYF.

This rearrangement joins TRBV19 to TRBJ2-7, with D possibly matching TRBD2 (6 bases). The CDR3 has 14 amino acids. The germline V gene has CDR1 LNHDA and CDR2 SQIVND (reference sequence). The ends were cut back, 4 bases at V and 0 bases at J, with 10 bases in the middle. CDR3 DNA sequence: TGTGCCAGTAGTACGACTAGATTCTCCTACGAGCAGTACTTC. Amino acid sequence: CASSTTRFSYEQYF. Supplemented by reference TRBV19 and TRBJ2-7, the full variable domain reads DGGITQSPKYLFRKEGQNVTLSCEQNLNHDAMYWYRQDPGQGLRLIYYSQIVNDFQKGDIAEGYSVSREKKESFPLTVTSAQKNPTAFYLCASSTTRFSYEQYFGPGTRLTVT.

This clone was seen more than once but under ten times. This rearrangement joins TRBV6-1 to TRBJ2-3, with 11 bases lining up with TRBD2. Trimming at V came to 2 bases and at J to 5 bases, leaving 6 bases not matched to a gene. Germline V gene lookup returns CDR1 MNHNS and CDR2 SASEGT. The CDR3 is 16 residues long. This chain's CDR3 is CASSESLAGGQDTQYF. The DNA of the CDR3 is TGTGCCAGCAGTGAATCCCTAGCGGGAGGTCAAGATACGCAGTATTTT.

The chain joins TRBV5-1 to TRBJ1-1, with D possibly TRBD1 on 6 matching bases. Trimming took 7 bases from V and 0 from J, leaving 13 bases between them. The CDR3 sequence is 14 residues long. Looked up from germline, CDR1 is SGHRS and CDR2 is YFSETQ. The CDR3 nucleotides read TGCGCCAGCCGACTGGGGGCCATGAACACTGAAGCTTTCTTT. The encoded protein is CASRLGAMNTEAFF.

The chain joins TRBV30 to TRBJ1-1; a weak D match, TRBD1 (5 bases). Germline CDR1 reads GTSNPN; CDR2 reads SVGIG (reference sequence). There are 14 residues in the CDR3. V dropped 4 bases and J dropped 1 base, with 13 bases sitting between them. CDR3 amino acids: CAWTTLQGNTEAFF. The CDR3 nucleotides read TGTGCCTGGACCACTCTCCAGGGGAACACTGAAGCTTTCTTT.

The chain employs TRBV18 and TRBJ1-2; D possibly corresponds to TRBD1 (5 bases). Looked up from germline, CDR1 is KGHSH and CDR2 is LQKENI. Trimming left V 3 bases short and J 3 bases short, with 14 bases between. The CDR3 runs 15 residues. As DNA, the CDR3 is TGTGCCAGCTCACCTGGACTCGGGGGGGACTATGGCTACACCTTC. This translates into CASSPGLGGDYGYTF.

The genes are TRBV5-1 and TRBJ2-1, with 8 bases fitting TRBD2. With 5 bases clipped from V and 1 base from J, the junction kept 8 bases outside the gene matches. The CDR3 spans 16 residues. Germline V CDR1 and CDR2: SGHRS, YFSETQ. CDR3 DNA: TGCGCCAGCAGAGGGCGAGCGGGAGTTTCCTACAATGAGCAGTTCTTC. Its translation: CASRGRAGVSYNEQFF.

This sequence joins TRBV5-4 and TRBJ1-6; 11 positions match TRBD1. Germline V gene lookup returns CDR1 SGHNT and CDR2 YYREEE (reference sequence). The trim removed 4 bases at V and 6 bases at J, leaving 6 bases unmatched. The CDR3 has 16 amino acids. For the CDR3, the DNA is TGTGCCAGCAGCCTAAGGGACAGGGGGTCTAATTCACCCCTCCACTTT. It specifies CASSLRDRGSNSPLHF.

The chain uses TRBV24-1 and TRBJ2-3; 7 positions agree with TRBD1. CDR1 and CDR2 (germline): KGHDR, SFDVKD. The CDR3 is 13 residues long. Trimming cost V 5 bases and J 6 bases; bases outside gene matches: 4. The CDR3 DNA follows: TGTGCCACCAGTGCCGGGACAGCGGATACGCAGTATTTT. Its protein product is CATSAGTADTQYF.

On this clone itself: One end of the junction does not line up with germline, which may come from a read error. The chain joins TRBV27 to TRBJ1-2, with 11 positions matching TRBD1. The CDR3 has 15 amino acids. Germline CDR1 is MNHEY and CDR2 is SMNVEV (reference sequence). CDR3 sequence reads: CASSPGTGGNFGYTF. The CDR3 DNA is TGTGCCAGCAGTCCCGGGACAGGGGGAAACTTTGGCTACACCTTC.

This chain links TRBV7-9 with TRBJ2-2, with D maybe TRBD1 (6 bases). V lost 4 bases to trimming and J lost 4 bases, with 19 bases between them. This CDR3 comprises 17 residues. CDR1 and CDR2 from the germline V gene are SEHNR and FQNEAQ (reference sequence). CDR3 coding DNA: TGTGCCAGCAGCTCCTCACCCGGGACACAAGGCACCGGGGAGCTGTTTTTT. Translating it yields CASSSSPGTQGTGELFF.

The V gene is TRBV6-1, the J gene TRBJ2-1, with TRBD1 matching 10 bases. The germline CDR1 and CDR2 sequences are MNHNS and SASEGT. This CDR3 has 16 residues. Trimming at V came to 3 bases and at J to 4 bases, leaving 6 bases not matched to a gene. The CDR3 nucleotides read TGTGCCAGCAGTGACCCCCGGGACAGGGGATACAATGAGCAGTTCTTC. Translating gives CASSDPRDRGYNEQFF.

The chain links TRBV5-1 to TRBJ2-5, with 7 nucleotides matching TRBD2. CDR3 length equals 21 residues. V shed 0 bases, J shed 5 bases, and the junction held 25 bases outside the gene matches. Germline V gene sequence: CDR1 SGHRS, CDR2 YFSETQ. The CDR3 DNA follows: TGCGCCAGCAGCTTGGGCGGAGGCGGGAGTCGATCCCTAGAACTCTTGGAGACCCAGTACTTC. This sequence encodes CASSLGGGGSRSLELLETQYF.

This chain joins TRBV5-4 and TRBJ1-1; TRBD1 agrees at 7 bases. The V and J ends lost 0 bases and 5 bases, in that order; junction bases with no gene match: 4. The CDR3 has 14 residues. Germline V gene sequence: CDR1 SGHNT, CDR2 YYREEE (reference sequence). The CDR3 reads CASSLGRGTTEAFF. DNA of the CDR3: TGTGCCAGCAGCTTGGGCAGGGGGACGACTGAAGCTTTCTTT.

The rearrangement joins TRBV2 to TRBJ2-7; 7 bases fit TRBD1. Germline V gene lookup returns CDR1 SNHLY and CDR2 FYNNEI. V was clipped by 6 bases and J by 3 bases; unmatched bases: 8. The CDR3 consists of 14 residues. CDR3 sequence: CASRKTGNYYEQYF. CDR3 sequence (DNA): TGTGCCAGCAGGAAGACAGGGAACTACTACGAGCAGTACTTC.